This T cell receptor beta chain was captured in a study of blood T cells in healthy people across ages. Trimming at V came to 4 bases and at J to 6 bases, leaving 3 bases not matched to a gene. This CDR3 comprises 12 residues. The germline V gene encodes CDR1 LGHDT and CDR2 YNNKEL (reference sequence). A second roughly 6 to 11 cycle PCR used barcoded and J-beta primers. All cDNA molecules were each tagged by a template-switch adaptor with 12 random nucleotides. A single record per CDR3 protein comes from TCRdb applying MiXCR to the 5' RACE reads. Of more than 700,000 distinct CDR3 sequences detected, more than 35% appear once; the ten largest clones hold 15% to 20%. Findings of the study overall: Versus aged donors, long-lived donors had higher diversity and more naive CD4+ cells.

About this clonotype itself: The antigen is unknown.

V gene TRBV3-1 combines with J gene TRBJ2-7; 7 positions agree with TRBD2. This TCR came from a man aged 80 or over in good health. What was sequenced was blood. CDR3 sequence: CASSRTSGEQYF. The CDR3 DNA reads as TGTGCCAGCAGCCGGACTAGTGGCGAGCAGTACTTC.